A selection of T cell receptor beta chains follows, all from one sample in a study of blood T cell repertoires in COVID-19. Here immunoSEQ multiplex PCR was the method, and the copy in TCRdb shows in-frame clones only, minus some. The sample has some 89,000 clones, just over 90% seen once. The specimen was peripheral blood. Source of these receptors: a man between 60 and 75 years old with acute or convalescent COVID-19. Both conserved end residues are part of each CDR3. Each record gives: V gene, J gene, clone size, CDR3 protein. Part of the rows lack a size; the others show once, few, many or a class for expanded clones.

V gene: TRBV7-2
J gene: TRBJ2-3
clone size: -
CDR3 protein: CASSLVQGRTDTQYF

V gene: TRBV3-1/TRBV3-2
J gene: TRBJ1-2
clone size: -
CDR3 protein: CASSQDRAGFYGYTF

V gene: TRBV18
J gene: TRBJ1-3
clone size: -
CDR3 protein: CASSPQAGFGNTIYF

V gene: TRBV5-1
J gene: TRBJ2-1
clone size: -
CDR3 protein: CASSRPRTPNEQFF

V gene: TRBV3-1/TRBV3-2
J gene: TRBJ2-7
clone size: -
CDR3 protein: CASSPEGGTGAYEQYF

V gene: TRBV18
J gene: TRBJ2-1
clone size: -
CDR3 protein: CASSPGTGDNEQFF

V gene: TRBV4-1
J gene: TRBJ1-2
clone size: -
CDR3 protein: CASSPTDDRAGYGYTF

V gene: TRBV20-1
J gene: TRBJ2-1
clone size: -
CDR3 protein: CSASEDSFRNEQFF

V gene: TRBV20-1
J gene: TRBJ2-7
clone size: -
CDR3 protein: CSASGGVEQYF

V gene: TRBV5-5
J gene: TRBJ1-6
clone size: -
CDR3 protein: CASSSPGTEHNSPLHF

V gene: TRBV19
J gene: TRBJ1-2
clone size: -
CDR3 protein: CATRDRGYTF

V gene: TRBV10-1
J gene: TRBJ1-2
clone size: -
CDR3 protein: CASSGVRGRGYTF

V gene: TRBV27
J gene: TRBJ1-1
clone size: -
CDR3 protein: CASRDYKGTEAFF

V gene: TRBV4-2
J gene: TRBJ2-2
clone size: -
CDR3 protein: CASSHVGTGGAANTGELFF

V gene: TRBV7-8
J gene: TRBJ2-7
clone size: once
CDR3 protein: CASSLTTGGVEQYF

V gene: TRBV7-8
J gene: TRBJ1-2
clone size: -
CDR3 protein: CASSRTGSYGYTF

V gene: TRBV7-9
J gene: TRBJ2-7
clone size: once
CDR3 protein: CASSPRDRRGEQYF

V gene: TRBV5-1
J gene: TRBJ1-2
clone size: -
CDR3 protein: CASSFTGTGQGGYTF

V gene: TRBV19
J gene: TRBJ1-3
clone size: -
CDR3 protein: CASSSNDRGMNTIYF

V gene: TRBV7-2
J gene: TRBJ2-1
clone size: -
CDR3 protein: CASSLSQYNEQFF

V gene: TRBV10-3
J gene: TRBJ2-7
clone size: -
CDR3 protein: CAISESRDKGTYEQYF

V gene: TRBV14
J gene: TRBJ1-1
clone size: -
CDR3 protein: CASSQIAGTVNTEAFF